This T cell receptor (beta chain) stems from a study of blood T cell repertoires in COVID-19. Study summary: Some COVID-19 samples were acute and others convalescent; all came from the United States, Italy and Spain.

TCRdb's table, derived via immunoSEQ multiplex PCR, lists solely in-frame clones and lacks some. Altogether more than 95,000 clones are present, around 85% being singletons, with the ten largest covering more than 3%. The germline CDR1 and CDR2 sequences are KGHDR and SFDVKD. The CDR3 spans 16 residues. J was trimmed by 2 bases and V by 2 bases; bases with no gene match: 4. The chain combines TRBV24-1 with TRBJ2-1; 8 bases agree with TRBD2. The TCR originated in a woman over 75 with active or convalescent COVID-19. Sequenced sample: peripheral blood. This CDR3 reads CATSDSGLAPYNEQFF. The CDR3 DNA reads TGTGCCACCAGTGATTCTGGACTAGCCCCCTACAATGAGCAGTTCTTC.